Listed here is a single T cell receptor (beta chain). The data derive from a study of OX40 agonist ivuxolimab in advanced cancers. Sampling times: baseline, cycle 4 day 1, cycle 7 day 1. TCRdb's table, derived via immunoSEQ multiplex PCR, lists solely in-frame clones and lacks some. The sample shows approximately 100,000 clones, about 85% of them seen only once. Sequences were derived from CD4+ or CD8+ T cells sorted from blood, sampled in a trial of the OX40 agonist ivuxolimab. This receptor was obtained from an adult with an advanced solid tumor such as melanoma, head and neck, liver or kidney cancer.

The CDR3 here is CASSPGKPPQPQHF. The CDR3 coding sequence is TGTGCCAGCTCACCAGGGAAGCCCCCCCAGCCCCAGCATTTT. The chain is built from TRBV18 and TRBJ1-5; no firm D call. CDR1 and CDR2 (germline): KGHSH, LQKENI. The CDR3 has 14 residues. V lost 2 bases to trimming and J lost 7 bases, with 12 bases between them.